Following are 8 T cell receptor beta chains from one sample sequenced in a study of human T cells and chemical hapten exposure. Unfractionated whole blood yielded the extracted total RNA. TCRdb passed the 5' RACE reads through MiXCR, listing each CDR3 protein once. The sample holds over 70,000 distinct CDR3 sequences, 15% seen once. The receptors derive from a female donor in good health.

This clonotype was counted many times. CDR3 coding DNA: TGCAGTGCTAGGATCCTAGCCGACCAAGAGACCCAGTACTTC. The encoded protein is CSARILADQETQYF. The chain has TRBV20-1 and TRBJ2-5; a possible D gene is TRBD2 (5 bases). V lost 3 bases and J lost 0, with 11 bases in between. From germline, CDR1 is DFQATT and CDR2 SNEGSKA (reference sequence). The CDR3 extends over 14 amino acids.

This clonotype showed up just a few times. The chain carries TRBV5-1 and TRBJ2-7, with D possibly TRBD2 on 5 matching bases. This CDR3 has 13 amino acids. Trimming pared 2 bases from V and 4 bases from J, leaving 10 bases between. Per germline, CDR1 SGHRS and CDR2 YFSETQ. This CDR3 reads CASSFGTGYEQYF. The CDR3 DNA follows: TGCGCCAGCAGCTTTGGCACGGGGTACGAGCAGTACTTC.

The V and J genes are TRBV12-3 or TRBV12-4 and TRBJ1-1; the match to TRBD1 covers 8 bases. The V gene end was trimmed by 4 bases and the J gene end by 2 bases; junction bases not matched to a gene: 9. The CDR3 contains 16 residues. DNA for the CDR3: TGTGCCAGCAGTTACAGGACAGGGAGGGGTAACACTGAAGCTTTCTTT. This sequence encodes CASSYRTGRGNTEAFF.

This chain links TRBV7-2 with TRBJ1-5; D is perhaps TRBD1 (6 bases). Per the germline V gene, CDR1 is SGHTA and CDR2 is FQGNSA. CDR3 length: 15 amino acids. The V and J ends lost 2 bases and 3 bases respectively, with 11 bases between them. CDR3 protein: CASSLFRGDNQPQHF. The CDR3 nucleotides read TGTGCCAGCAGCTTATTTAGGGGGGACAATCAGCCCCAGCATTTT.

This clonotype has only a few counts. The CDR3 loop reads CASSSNGGFYGYTF. In DNA, the CDR3 is TGTGCCAGCAGTTCTAACGGGGGATTCTATGGCTACACCTTC. This sequence joins TRBV27 and TRBJ1-2, with a possible D match to TRBD1 (5 bases). There are 14 residues in the CDR3. Between the trimmed V and J ends, which lost 4 bases and 4 bases, there was a span of 13 bases. Germline V gives CDR1 MNHEY, CDR2 SMNVEV (reference sequence).

The chain is built from TRBV5-1 and TRBJ2-1; TRBD1 aligns across 7 bases. This CDR3 contains 14 residues. Germline CDR1 reads SGHRS; CDR2 reads YFSETQ. V gave up 3 bases and J gave up 6 bases; unmatched junction bases: 6. The CDR3 here is CASSSQGTVNEQFF. CDR3 nucleotide sequence: TGCGCCAGCAGCTCACAGGGGACCGTCAATGAGCAGTTCTTC. Filled out from reference TRBV5-1 and TRBJ2-1, the complete variable domain reads KAGVTQTPRYLIKTRGQQVTLSCSPISGHRSVSWYQQTPGQGLQFLFEYFSETQRNKGNFPGRFSGRQFSNSRSEMNVSTLELGDSALYLCASSSQGTVNEQFFGPGTRLTVL.

This clonotype has just a few counts. The rearrangement links TRBV5-8 to TRBJ2-7; 7 bases fit TRBD2. With 4 bases clipped from V and 0 bases from J, the junction kept 7 bases outside the gene matches. The germline V gene has CDR1 SGHTS and CDR2 YDEGEE. This CDR3 comprises 15 residues. DNA of the CDR3: TGTGCCAGCAGCCTGATGGGGACTACCTCCTACGAGCAGTACTTC. Translation: CASSLMGTTSYEQYF.

This clonotype occurred a few times. The chain combines TRBV7-2 with TRBJ2-3; D call uncertain. This CDR3 is built from 16 residues. Looked up from germline, CDR1 is SGHTA and CDR2 is FQGNSA. V lost 4 bases and J lost 2, with 16 bases in between. Written as DNA, the CDR3 is TGTGCCAGCAGCTATGCATCCGGCTCGGTCACAGATACGCAGTATTTT. Translated: CASSYASGSVTDTQYF.